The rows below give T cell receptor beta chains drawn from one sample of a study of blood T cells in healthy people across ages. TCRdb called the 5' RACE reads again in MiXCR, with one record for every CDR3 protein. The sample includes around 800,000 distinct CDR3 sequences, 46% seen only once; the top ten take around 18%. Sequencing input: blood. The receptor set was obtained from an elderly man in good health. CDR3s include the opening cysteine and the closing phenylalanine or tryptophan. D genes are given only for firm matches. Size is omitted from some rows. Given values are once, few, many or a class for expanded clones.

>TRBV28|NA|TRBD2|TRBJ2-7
TGTGCCAGCACCCAGATAGCGGGATACTACGAGCAGTACTTC
CASTQIAGYYEQYF
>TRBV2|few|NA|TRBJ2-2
TGTGCCAGCAAGCCGGGACAGAACACCGGGGAGCTGTTTTTT
CASKPGQNTGELFF
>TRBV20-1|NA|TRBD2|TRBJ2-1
TGCAGTGCTACCCCGGGACTAGCGGGAGGTGAGCAGTTCTTC
CSATPGLAGGEQFF
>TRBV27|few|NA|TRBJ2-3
TGTGCCAGCAGTAAAGGTGCAGATACGCAGTATTTT
CASSKGADTQYF
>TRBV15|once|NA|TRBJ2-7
TGTGCCACCAGCAGTTCAGGTGTAACCTACGAGCAGTACTTC
CATSSSGVTYEQYF
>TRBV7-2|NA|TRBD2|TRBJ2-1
TGTGCCAGCAGCTCCTTGGGACTAGCGGGAGTTCAGTTCTTC
CASSSLGLAGVQFF
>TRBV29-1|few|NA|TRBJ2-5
TGCAGCGTTGACTCAGGGTACCAAGAGACCCAGTACTTC
CSVDSGYQETQYF
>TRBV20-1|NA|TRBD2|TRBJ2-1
TGCAGTGCTTTAGGACTAGCGGGAGAGGATGAGCAGTTCTTC
CSALGLAGEDEQFF
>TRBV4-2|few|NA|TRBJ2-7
TGTGCCAGCAGCCATTGGGGCGGGTCCAATGAGCAGTACTTC
CASSHWGGSNEQYF
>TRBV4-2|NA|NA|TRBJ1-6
TGTGCCAGCAGCCAAGAAGGATCCAGGGATAATTCACCCCTCCACTTT
CASSQEGSRDNSPLHF
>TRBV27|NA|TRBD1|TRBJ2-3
TGTGCCAGCAGTTTCCTCACGGGACAGGGGTGGACAGATACGCAGTATTTT
CASSFLTGQGWTDTQYF
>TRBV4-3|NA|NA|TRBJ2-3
TGCGCCAGCAGCCAAGGGGGGAGGACTTTCACAGATACGCAGTATTTT
CASSQGGRTFTDTQYF
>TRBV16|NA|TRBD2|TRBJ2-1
TGTGTCAGCAGCGACAGCGGGAGCTCCTACAATGAGCAGTTCTTC
CVSSDSGSSYNEQFF
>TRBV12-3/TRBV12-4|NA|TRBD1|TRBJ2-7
TGTGCCAGCAATCCACAGGGGAGCTCCTACGAGCAGTACTTC
CASNPQGSSYEQYF
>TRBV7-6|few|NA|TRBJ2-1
TGTGCCAGCAGCCCTGTCCCGGGACAAGGCCGGGCCTACAATGAGCAGTTCTTC
CASSPVPGQGRAYNEQFF
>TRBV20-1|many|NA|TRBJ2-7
TGCAGTGCTAGAGATGGGCAGGGCGGCTACGAGCAGTACTTC
CSARDGQGGYEQYF
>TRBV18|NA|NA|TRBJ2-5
TGTGCCAGCTCACCAGAGCCCCGATCCGAGACCCAGTACTTC
CASSPEPRSETQYF
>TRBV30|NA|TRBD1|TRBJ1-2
TGTGCCTGGAGACGGACAGGGGCTAACTATGGCTACACCTTC
CAWRRTGANYGYTF
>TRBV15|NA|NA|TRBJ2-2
TGTGCCACCAGCCCTTACCCTCTCGGGGAGCTGTTTTTT
CATSPYPLGELFF
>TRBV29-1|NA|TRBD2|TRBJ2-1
TGCAGCGTTTTCTCTGGACTAGCGGCAAGCAATGAGCAGTTCTTC
CSVFSGLAASNEQFF
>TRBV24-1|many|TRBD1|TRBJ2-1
TGTGCCACCAGTGACACGGGACAGACCTCCTACAATGAGCAGTTCTTC
CATSDTGQTSYNEQFF
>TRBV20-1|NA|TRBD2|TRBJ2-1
TGCAGTGCTCCCCCGGGACTAGCCTACAATGAGCAGTTCTTC
CSAPPGLAYNEQFF
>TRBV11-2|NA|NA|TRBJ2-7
TGTGCCAGCAGCTTAGCCCTTACCAGGGGAACCTACGAGCAGTACTTC
CASSLALTRGTYEQYF
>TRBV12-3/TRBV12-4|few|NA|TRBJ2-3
TGTGCCAGCAGTAATCCCACGGACATTCTTACGCAGTATTTT
CASSNPTDILTQYF
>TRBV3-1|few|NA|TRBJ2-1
TGTGCCAGCCAAAGACTGAATGAGCAGTTCTTC
CASQRLNEQFF
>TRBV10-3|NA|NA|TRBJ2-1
TGTGCCATCAGTGAGTCGGCAGGGACCTACAAGGAGCAGTTCTTC
CAISESAGTYKEQFF
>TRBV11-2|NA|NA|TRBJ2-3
TGTGCCGGCAGCTTAGCAGCAGGGCCCGGGGGTACGCAGTATTTT
CAGSLAAGPGGTQYF
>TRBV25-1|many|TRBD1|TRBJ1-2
TGTGCCAGCAGGGGGGACAGGGAGAGGGGCTACACCTTC
CASRGDRERGYTF
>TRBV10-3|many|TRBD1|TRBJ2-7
TGTGCCATCAGCCCAGGGGGCCACGAGCAGTACTTC
CAISPGGHEQYF